A selection of T cell receptor beta chains follows, all from one sample in a study of cytomegalovirus exposure and HLA in healthy donors. Clones were read by immunoSEQ multiplex PCR, and TCRdb kept only the in-frame ones, dropping some. The top ten clones hold 4% to 5% of a sample with 95,000 to 120,000 clones, roughly 72% of them seen once. Sequenced: PBMCs. The receptors originated from a woman in her forties in good health and CMV-seropositive. Both conserved end residues are part of each CDR3. The D gene is left open where the match is weak. The listing skips clone size in some rows; elsewhere it reads once, few, many or a size class.

length,J,D,V,size,DNA,CDR3
14,TRBJ2-1,TRBD2,TRBV19,.,TGTGCCAGCCGGGGCGGGAGCCTTTACAATGAGCAGTTCTTC,CASRGGSLYNEQFF
12,TRBJ2-7,TRBD1,TRBV10-3,.,TGTGCCATCAGGGGGACAGGGGGTGAGCAGTACTTC,CAIRGTGGEQYF
14,TRBJ2-7,.,TRBV5-6,.,TGTGCCAGCAGCTTCAGACAGGTCTCCTACGAGCAGTACTTC,CASSFRQVSYEQYF
15,TRBJ1-1,TRBD1,TRBV2,few,TGTGCCAGCGGGGAAGGGACAGGGCTGAACACTGAAGCTTTCTTT,CASGEGTGLNTEAFF
15,TRBJ2-2,TRBD1,TRBV11-3,.,TGTGCCAGCAGCTCGACAGGGGGAAACACCGGGGAGCTGTTTTTT,CASSSTGGNTGELFF
19,TRBJ2-5,.,TRBV9,.,TGTGCCAGCAGCGTAGTGGGTTTATGGCGGCAAGAATTAGGAGAGACCCAGTACTTC,CASSVVGLWRQELGETQYF
13,TRBJ2-5,TRBD1,TRBV2,.,TGTGCCAGCAGTGCTCAGGGGGTCGAGACCCAGTACTTC,CASSAQGVETQYF
15,TRBJ1-2,.,TRBV6-1,.,TGTGCCAGCAGTGAAGCAAGCGGAAGACTATATGGCTACACCTTC,CASSEASGRLYGYTF
14,TRBJ1-4,.,TRBV6-1,.,TGTGCCAGCAGATCTCGGCGGGGGAATGAAAAACTGTTTTTT,CASRSRRGNEKLFF
15,TRBJ1-4,.,TRBV5-4,.,TGTGCCAGCAGCTTAGGCGGGGGGCAGGGGGAAAAACTGTTTTTT,CASSLGGGQGEKLFF
15,TRBJ1-2,.,TRBV5-1,once,TGCGCCAGCAGCCCCTTCGGAAGCGACGGCGAGGGCTACACCTTC,CASSPFGSDGEGYTF
14,TRBJ1-6,.,TRBV6-5,.,TGTGCCACCGGGAGGGGGGGGAATCGTTCACCCCTCCACTTT,CATGRGGNRSPLHF
15,TRBJ1-5,.,TRBV28,.,TGTGCCAGCAGTTTATTAGAACAGGGTAATCAGCCCCAGCATTTT,CASSLLEQGNQPQHF
17,TRBJ2-1,TRBD1,TRBV7-3,.,TGTGCCAGCAGCTCAATAGCGCAGGGGGATGCTTACAATGAGCAGTTCTTC,CASSSIAQGDAYNEQFF
16,TRBJ2-3,.,TRBV11-3,.,TGTGCCAGCAGCTTAGCTGGGAGTCTTAGCACAGATACGCAGTATTTT,CASSLAGSLSTDTQYF
13,TRBJ1-4,TRBD1,TRBV29-1,.,TGCAGCGTTCGGGGGACAGGGCATGAAAAACTGTTTTTT,CSVRGTGHEKLFF
14,TRBJ1-2,.,TRBV14,.,TGTGCCAGCAGCCAAGTTCACAGCGGTTATGGCTACACCTTC,CASSQVHSGYGYTF
11,TRBJ2-3,.,TRBV12-5,.,TGTGCTAGTGGTCACACAGATACGCAGTATTTT,CASGHTDTQYF
14,TRBJ1-4,TRBD1,TRBV2,.,TGTGCCAGCAGGCGACAGGGATCGAATGAAAAACTGTTTTTT,CASRRQGSNEKLFF
13,TRBJ1-1,.,TRBV7-9,.,TGTGCCAGCAGCTTGACAGTTGAAACTGAAGCTTTCTTT,CASSLTVETEAFF
16,TRBJ2-6,.,TRBV7-9,.,TGTGCCAGCAGTCGTCGGGGTACTTCTGGGGCCAACGTCCTGACTTTC,CASSRRGTSGANVLTF
11,TRBJ2-7,.,TRBV30,.,TGTGCCTGGAGTGGGCTGTACGAGCAGTACTTC,CAWSGLYEQYF
14,TRBJ2-2,.,TRBV2,.,TGTGCCAGCAGATGGGACATCCCCACCGGGGAGCTGTTTTTT,CASRWDIPTGELFF
17,TRBJ2-1,.,TRBV11-2,.,TGTGCCAGCAGCCCCGTTTGGTCATGGGGGCAAAGGGATGAGCAGTTCTTC,CASSPVWSWGQRDEQFF
15,TRBJ2-2,.,TRBV5-1,.,TGCGCCAGCAGCTTGGGCAGGTCCAACACCGGGGAGCTGTTTTTT,CASSLGRSNTGELFF
14,TRBJ2-1,TRBD1,TRBV29-1,.,TGCAGCGTTGAGGACCGGGACAGATACAATGAGCAGTTCTTC,CSVEDRDRYNEQFF
14,TRBJ2-1,.,TRBV7-9,.,TGTGCCAGCAGCCAAGGGATGAGGGAGAGTGAGCAGTTCTTC,CASSQGMRESEQFF
16,TRBJ1-2,.,TRBV15,.,TGTGCCACCAGCAGAGATCAGGGCCCTAACCTCTATGGCTACACCTTC,CATSRDQGPNLYGYTF
17,TRBJ2-3,TRBD2,TRBV4-1,.,TGCGCCAGCAGCCCGGGACTAGCGGTCCCCAGCACAGATACGCAGTATTTT,CASSPGLAVPSTDTQYF
11,TRBJ1-4,.,TRBV30,.,TGTGCCTGGAGACTAGCGGGTGGACTGTTTTTT,CAWRLAGGLFF
14,TRBJ2-3,.,TRBV7-2,.,TGTGCCAGCAGCTTAGAACTAGTTGCAGATACGCAGTATTTT,CASSLELVADTQYF
16,TRBJ2-7,TRBD2,TRBV7-2,.,TGTGCCAGCAGCTTAACGGCTAGCGGGATGACCTACGAGCAGTACTTC,CASSLTASGMTYEQYF
13,TRBJ1-2,.,TRBV11-2,.,TGTGCCAGCAGCCCCGGACAGAACTATGGCTACACCTTC,CASSPGQNYGYTF
15,TRBJ1-2,.,TRBV27,.,TGTGCCAGCAGTTTATCGGGGGTCAGGGGTACTTCGATCACCTTC,CASSLSGVRGTSITF
18,TRBJ2-1,TRBD2,TRBV5-1,.,TGCGCCAGCAGCACCTTGGACGGCAGCGGGGGTCCTTACAATGAGCAGTTCTTC,CASSTLDGSGGPYNEQFF
14,TRBJ2-5,.,TRBV5-1,.,TGCGCCAGCAGCTTGAGGGTAGAGGGAGAGACCCAGTACTTC,CASSLRVEGETQYF
14,TRBJ2-7,.,TRBV29-1,.,TGCAGCGTCTATCTAGCGACTAGCTCCTACGAGCAGTACTTC,CSVYLATSSYEQYF
17,TRBJ1-1,TRBD1,TRBV6-1,once,TGTGCCAGCAGTGACAGGGGGCAGCGGTGGACGAACACTGAAGCTTTCTTT,CASSDRGQRWTNTEAFF
14,TRBJ2-3,TRBD1,TRBV19,.,TGTGCCAGTAGTATAAGACAGGGTTCAGATACGCAGTATTTT,CASSIRQGSDTQYF
13,TRBJ2-7,TRBD1,TRBV7-9,once,TGTGCCAGCAGCAACAGGGGGCAATACGAGCAGTACTTC,CASSNRGQYEQYF
14,TRBJ1-2,TRBD1,TRBV5-1,.,TGCGCCAGCAGCTTGGCCGGGACAGGGAATGGCTACACCTTC,CASSLAGTGNGYTF
11,TRBJ1-1,.,TRBV5-1,.,TGCGCCAGCATATTCGGCGGGGCGGCTTTCTTT,CASIFGGAAFF
14,TRBJ1-1,.,TRBV9,.,TGTGCCAGCAGCCTGACAGGCATGAACACTGAAGCTTTCTTT,CASSLTGMNTEAFF
13,TRBJ1-1,TRBD1,TRBV6-1,.,TGTGCCAGCAGGATAACAGGGGGCACTGAAGCTTTCTTT,CASRITGGTEAFF
15,TRBJ2-1,TRBD1,TRBV7-2,.,TGTGCCAGCAGCTTAGATGAGACAGGGCCGGATGAGCAGTTCTTC,CASSLDETGPDEQFF
16,TRBJ2-7,TRBD2,TRBV7-9,.,TGTGCCAGCAGCTTGACAGCGGGGGGGCCCTCCTACGAGCAGTACTTC,CASSLTAGGPSYEQYF
13,TRBJ2-1,TRBD2,TRBV19,.,TGTGCCAGTAGTAGGACTAGCGCGAATGAGCAGTTCTTC,CASSRTSANEQFF
16,TRBJ2-3,.,TRBV9,.,TGTGCCAGCAGCCCCAGGGGGGATTCTGGGGCAGATACGCAGTATTTT,CASSPRGDSGADTQYF
16,TRBJ2-3,.,TRBV9,.,TGTGCCAGCAGCGGATGGGGAGGGGGGAGCACAGATACGCAGTATTTT,CASSGWGGGSTDTQYF
15,TRBJ1-3,.,TRBV5-6,.,TGTGCCAGCAGCTTGGGACAGAACTCTGGAAACACCATATATTTT,CASSLGQNSGNTIYF
14,TRBJ2-1,TRBD2,TRBV7-9,few,TGTGCCAGCAGCCCGGGACTAAGTTACAATGAGCAGTTCTTC,CASSPGLSYNEQFF
15,TRBJ1-1,.,TRBV5-1,.,TGCGCCAGCAGCTTGGGTGCCCAGGGTAACACTGAAGCTTTCTTT,CASSLGAQGNTEAFF
16,TRBJ2-1,TRBD2,TRBV27,.,TGTGCCAGCAGTTTATATACTAGCGGGAGGATCTATGAGCAGTTCTTC,CASSLYTSGRIYEQFF
14,TRBJ2-1,.,TRBV5-1,.,TGCGCCAGCAGCTTGGAGCCCCATACGGATGAGCAGTTCTTC,CASSLEPHTDEQFF
14,TRBJ2-6,.,TRBV30,.,TGTGCCTGGTGGTCGGGCTCTGGGGCCAACGTCCTGACTTTC,CAWWSGSGANVLTF